Included here is one T cell receptor beta chain sequence, with context. Participants were placed into cohorts based on the clinical history they reported. The sample belongs to a study of blood T cell repertoires in COVID-19. Across the whole study: Acute and convalescent COVID-19 samples came from the United States, Italy and Spain.

Trimming removed 5 bases from V and 5 bases from J, with 9 bases in between. CDR3 length equals 12 residues. Method: immunoSEQ multiplex PCR; TCRdb's copy keeps in-frame clones and lacks some. This sample has hundreds of thousands of clones, with 85% to 90% found just once. The chain is built from TRBV12-3 or TRBV12-4 and TRBJ1-1; D unclear. Input material: PBMCs or T cells enriched from blood (not recorded which). The sequence derives from a man aged 30 to 39 who had recovered from COVID-19. The CDR3 DNA follows: TGTGCCAGCAGTACTATGCGGACTGAAGCTTTCTTT. Protein sequence: CASSTMRTEAFF.